These T cell receptor beta chains were read from a single sample in a study of blood T cells in healthy people across ages. TCRdb re-called the 5' RACE reads through MiXCR, storing one row per CDR3 protein. The data contain about 1.4 million distinct CDR3 sequences, roughly 59% of them singletons. Sequencing was done on a sample of blood. All receptors come from a man aged 18 to 30 in good health. The CDR3 runs from the conserved cysteine through the conserved F or W. The D gene is left open where the match is weak. Clone size appears in some rows only: once, few, many, or a class for an expanded clone.

D gene | J gene | V gene | clone size | CDR3 DNA | CDR3 protein
- | TRBJ1-2 | TRBV12-3/TRBV12-4 | few | TGTGCCAGCAGGGGGGACGGCGGGGGTTACACCTTC | CASRGDGGGYTF
- | TRBJ2-3 | TRBV28 | - | TGTGCCAGCAGTTCCATCGAAGCCGGGCTAGAAGATACGCAGTATTTT | CASSSIEAGLEDTQYF
- | TRBJ2-1 | TRBV3-1 | - | TGTGCCAGCAGCCCATACAGGGAATCCTACAATGAGCAGTTCTTC | CASSPYRESYNEQFF
- | TRBJ2-1 | TRBV5-1 | few | TGCGCCAGCAGGAACCCGGAGACCTCCGTGGGTCAGTTCTTC | CASRNPETSVGQFF
- | TRBJ2-7 | TRBV27 | - | TGTGCCAGCAGTTTGGGATATGGGTACGAGCAGTACTTC | CASSLGYGYEQYF
- | TRBJ2-1 | TRBV11-3 | - | TGTGCCAGCAGCTTAGGGGACCCACAGGCCGGTGAGCAGTTCTTC | CASSLGDPQAGEQFF
- | TRBJ1-2 | TRBV29-1 | few | TGCAGCGTTCTGGGGGCAATCTATGGCTACACCTTC | CSVLGAIYGYTF
- | TRBJ1-5 | TRBV6-2/TRBV6-3 | - | TGTGCCAGCAGTTACTTTGGACAGCGTTATCAGCCCCAGCATTTT | CASSYFGQRYQPQHF
- | TRBJ2-7 | TRBV29-1 | - | TGCAGCGTTGATCCGGGGCCGACCTACGAGCAGTACTTC | CSVDPGPTYEQYF
- | TRBJ2-3 | TRBV18 | - | TGTGCCAGCTCGCGTGCGGCGGGGGCAAATACGCAGTATTTT | CASSRAAGANTQYF
TRBD1 | TRBJ1-5 | TRBV20-1 | - | TGCAGTGCTAGAGATCCTGGGACAGGGAGTAGTGCGCCCCAGCATTTT | CSARDPGTGSSAPQHF
- | TRBJ2-5 | TRBV7-9 | - | TGTGCCAGCAGCGCGACAGCAAAAGAGACCCAGTACTTC | CASSATAKETQYF
- | TRBJ2-2 | TRBV7-9 | - | TGTGCCAGCAAGGAAAGGGAGCTGTTTTTT | CASKERELFF
- | TRBJ2-7 | TRBV12-3/TRBV12-4 | few | TGTGCCAGCAGCCCCTTCGCAACCCTAAAGGAGCAGTACTTC | CASSPFATLKEQYF
- | TRBJ2-7 | TRBV27 | - | TGTGCCAGCGGGACATCCAGCTACGAGCAGTACTTC | CASGTSSYEQYF
- | TRBJ2-7 | TRBV4-3 | many | TGCGCCAGCAGCCAAGGGCGCTCCTACGAGCAGTACTTC | CASSQGRSYEQYF
- | TRBJ1-2 | TRBV13 | - | TGTGCCAGCAGCCCGGGGACGGTAGGAGGCTACACCTTC | CASSPGTVGGYTF
- | TRBJ2-4 | TRBV4-1 | few | TGCGCCAGCAGCCAAGAAGGACGGATTCAGTACTTC | CASSQEGRIQYF
TRBD1 | TRBJ2-1 | TRBV13 | - | TGTGCCAGCAGTAATACAGGGGACTCCTACAATGAGCAGTTCTTC | CASSNTGDSYNEQFF
TRBD1 | TRBJ1-1 | TRBV12-3/TRBV12-4 | few | TGTGCCAGCAGTGGGAACAGGGGATCGAACACTGAAGCTTTCTTT | CASSGNRGSNTEAFF
- | TRBJ2-6 | TRBV27 | few | TGTGCCAGCTCAGTTTATTTCCTTTCTGGGGCCAACGTCCTGACTTTC | CASSVYFLSGANVLTF
TRBD1 | TRBJ2-7 | TRBV20-1 | - | TGCAGTACTCGTCCGGGACAGGGTTTCTACGAGCAGTACTTC | CSTRPGQGFYEQYF
- | TRBJ2-7 | TRBV7-2 | - | TGTGCCAGCAGCCTAGAGAGACCGCAGAAGATTGAGCAGTACTTC | CASSLERPQKIEQYF
- | TRBJ2-2 | TRBV6-6 | - | TGTGCCAGCAGTTACTCGATCGCGGCCGGGGAGCTGTTTTTT | CASSYSIAAGELFF
- | TRBJ2-7 | TRBV6-2/TRBV6-3 | few | TGTGCCAGCAGTTACTCGAGACTCTCCGAGCAGTACTTC | CASSYSRLSEQYF
- | TRBJ2-3 | TRBV5-1 | - | TGCGCCAGCAGCGTGTTCGAATCAGATACGCAGTATTTT | CASSVFESDTQYF
- | TRBJ2-7 | TRBV9 | - | TGTGCCAGCAGCGTAGCCCTCGGCCCCCCCTACGAGCAGTACTTC | CASSVALGPPYEQYF
- | TRBJ2-2 | TRBV15 | - | TGTGCCACCAGCAGCGGACGGTACACCGGGGAGCTGTTTTTT | CATSSGRYTGELFF
TRBD2 | TRBJ2-1 | TRBV29-1 | few | TGCAGCGCCGGGACTAGCGGGAGCGGAAACAATGAGCAGTTCTTC | CSAGTSGSGNNEQFF
TRBD1 | TRBJ1-4 | TRBV27 | - | TGTGCCAGCAGTCCCAGGAAGACAGGGGGCTTTGAGAAACTGTTTTTT | CASSPRKTGGFEKLFF
- | TRBJ1-1 | TRBV20-1 | - | TGCAGTGCTAGGGTTTCGGTAGGGTTTACTTTCTTT | CSARVSVGFTFF
TRBD2 | TRBJ2-3 | TRBV5-1 | - | TGCGCCAGCAGCGTAGGGACTAACACAGATACGCAGTATTTT | CASSVGTNTDTQYF
TRBD2 | TRBJ2-3 | TRBV10-3 | - | TGTGCCATCAGTGACCGACTAGCGGGAGGGTACCGCACAGATACGCAGTATTTT | CAISDRLAGGYRTDTQYF
TRBD2 | TRBJ2-5 | TRBV4-3 | few | TGCGCCAGCAGCCAAGGCGGGGGTATTTTAGAGACCCAGTACTTC | CASSQGGGILETQYF
- | TRBJ1-4 | TRBV15 | - | TGTGCCACCAGCAGCCACAGGGAAGAAAAACTGTTTTTT | CATSSHREEKLFF
- | TRBJ2-1 | TRBV6-5 | - | TGTGCCAGCAGTTGGTCAGGGGCCTCCTACAATGAGCAGTTCTTC | CASSWSGASYNEQFF
- | TRBJ2-7 | TRBV6-2/TRBV6-3 | - | TGTGCCAGCAGTTACTACGGGGACCACCACGAGCAGTACTTC | CASSYYGDHHEQYF
TRBD2 | TRBJ2-4 | TRBV20-1 | - | TGCAGTTGCGGGGGGCGCCTGGCCAAAAACATTCAGTACTTC | CSCGGRLAKNIQYF
- | TRBJ1-1 | TRBV9 | - | TGTGCCAGCAGCGCCCCAGCTGGCGCGGGCACTGAAGCTTTCTTT | CASSAPAGAGTEAFF
- | TRBJ1-4 | TRBV7-9 | - | TGTGCCAGCAGCCCACTACAGGGTGTGGGGGTACGGGCTAATGAAAAACTGTTTTTT | CASSPLQGVGVRANEKLFF
- | TRBJ2-1 | TRBV9 | - | TGTGCCAGCAGCGTAGGCGGTGGGGGGGCGGAGGATGAGCAGTTCTTC | CASSVGGGGAEDEQFF
TRBD1 | TRBJ2-5 | TRBV18 | - | TGTGCCAGCTCACGGACAGGAAGAAACCAAGAGACCCAGTACTTC | CASSRTGRNQETQYF
- | TRBJ2-1 | TRBV7-8 | few | TGTGCCAGCAGCTTAGGGAGCCAGGTTCAGTTCTTC | CASSLGSQVQFF
- | TRBJ1-1 | TRBV4-2 | - | TGTGCCAGCAGCCAATTGGGTTCTGAAGCTTTCTTT | CASSQLGSEAFF
- | TRBJ2-5 | TRBV24-1 | - | TGTGCCACTCCAATGACAGGAGAGACCCAGTACTTC | CATPMTGETQYF
- | TRBJ2-7 | TRBV12-3/TRBV12-4 | - | TGTGCCAGCACCGAAGGACATACCTCCTACGAGCAGTACTTC | CASTEGHTSYEQYF
TRBD2 | TRBJ2-3 | TRBV20-1 | - | TGCAGTGCTCAAATACCAACTAGCGGGCTCACAGATACGCAGTATTTT | CSAQIPTSGLTDTQYF
- | TRBJ1-4 | TRBV21-1 | - | TGTGCCAGCAGCACAAATCCCCGAGGAGTCGTTGAAAAACTGTTTTTT | CASSTNPRGVVEKLFF
- | TRBJ1-2 | TRBV12-3/TRBV12-4 | few | TGTGCCAGCAGTTTAGAGGGGACTCATGGCTACACCTTC | CASSLEGTHGYTF
- | TRBJ2-1 | TRBV20-1 | - | TGCAGTGCTAGTCTTATGTCGCTAGCGAGATACAATGAGCAGTTCTTC | CSASLMSLARYNEQFF
TRBD1 | TRBJ2-7 | TRBV6-1 | - | TGTGCCAGCACCCGGACAGGGGATATCTACGAGCAGTACTTC | CASTRTGDIYEQYF
- | TRBJ1-6 | TRBV10-3 | few | TGTGCCACCCTCCGGGACCAGGGATCACCCCTCCACTTT | CATLRDQGSPLHF
- | TRBJ1-2 | TRBV27 | few | TGTGCCAGCAGTCCGCGGACAGCTAGCGGCTACACCTTC | CASSPRTASGYTF
- | TRBJ2-7 | TRBV29-1 | - | TGCAGCGTTGAGGCTCCCGAGGGGTCTCGCGAGCAGTACTTC | CSVEAPEGSREQYF
TRBD2 | TRBJ2-1 | TRBV11-2 | - | TGTGCCAGCAGCCCCGGACTAGCGGGCCATCCTTACAATGAGCAGTTCTTC | CASSPGLAGHPYNEQFF
- | TRBJ2-7 | TRBV7-7 | - | TGTGCCAGCAGCCCCGGACTGGACGTCTACGAGCAGTACTTC | CASSPGLDVYEQYF
- | TRBJ2-1 | TRBV7-9 | - | TGTTCCAGCAGCTTTGGTGAGCAGTTCTTC | CSSSFGEQFF